The present TCR beta chain was sequenced within a study of CD8+CD57+ T cells in acquired aplastic anemia. Patients picked for sequencing had shown CD8+CD57+ cell expansion detected by flow cytometry. The enrolled patients all had severe acquired aplastic anemia. TCR beta VDJ and CDR3 profiling used genomic DNA as template. MiXCR, run by TCRdb on the reads, gives a single entry per CDR3 protein. The sample lists over 250,000 distinct CDR3 sequences, about three fifths occurring once. Whole-study results and caveats: No significant patient-versus-control difference appeared in CD8+ Simpson's diversity. It was found that 25 to 35 CD8+ CDR3 sequences were shared between patients and controls.

From germline, CDR1 is ENHRY and CDR2 SYGVKD. The V gene end was trimmed by 2 bases and the J gene end by 4 bases; junction bases not matched to a gene: 6. The CDR3 totals 16 residues. As concerns this clonotype: Its antigen is still unknown.

The TCR sequence derives from a human donor with aplastic anemia. V is TRBV10-3 and J is TRBJ2-1; 9 bases map to TRBD2. Sequenced sample: sorted CD4+, CD8+, or CD8+CD57+ T cells (not recorded which) from PBMCs. The CDR3 is CAISETLAGSYNEQFF. CDR3 sequence (DNA): TGTGCCATCAGTGAGACTCTAGCGGGATCTTACAATGAGCAGTTCTTC.